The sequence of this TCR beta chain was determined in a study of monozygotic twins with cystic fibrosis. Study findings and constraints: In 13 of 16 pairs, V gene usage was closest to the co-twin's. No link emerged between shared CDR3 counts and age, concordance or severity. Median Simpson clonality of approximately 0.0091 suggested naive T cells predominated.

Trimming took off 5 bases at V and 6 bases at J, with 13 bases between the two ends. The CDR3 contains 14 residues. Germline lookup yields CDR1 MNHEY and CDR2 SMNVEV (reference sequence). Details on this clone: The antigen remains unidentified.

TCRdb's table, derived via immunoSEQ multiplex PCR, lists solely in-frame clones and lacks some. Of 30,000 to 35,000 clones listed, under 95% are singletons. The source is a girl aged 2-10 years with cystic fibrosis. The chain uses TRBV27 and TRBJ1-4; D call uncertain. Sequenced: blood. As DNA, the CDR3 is TGTGCCAGCAGTCTACATACCCTTTATGAAAAACTGTTTTTT. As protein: CASSLHTLYEKLFF.